Below are 13 T cell receptor beta chains sequenced from a single sample in a study of breast tumors, draining lymph nodes, adjacent tissues. MiXCR was run by TCRdb on the multiplex PCR reads, yielding one entry per CDR3 protein. The table lists more than 85,000 distinct CDR3 sequences, 21% of them singletons. The lymph nodes were axillary draining lymph nodes from breast cancer patients. The specimen was axillary lymph node tissue. These receptors originate from a female donor with breast cancer. Some clones in this sample may be carry-over from other donors' samples.

This clonotype occurred many times. This chain links TRBV5-6 with TRBJ2-7; unclear D gene. The V gene lost 4 bases and the J gene lost 2 bases, with 4 bases spanning the gap. The CDR3 totals 11 residues. Germline V gene data show CDR1 as SGHDT and CDR2 as YYEEEE. The CDR3 reads CASSITYEQYF. DNA for the CDR3: TGTGCCAGCAGCATCACCTACGAGCAGTACTTC.

This clonotype was counted at least ten times. This chain connects TRBV2 to TRBJ2-7; D is unclear. CDR1 is SNHLY and CDR2 is FYNNEI in the germline V gene. The CDR3 covers 12 residues. Trimming cost V 7 bases and J 0 bases, with 7 bases left between them. CDR3 sequence: CASIGRSYEQYF. The CDR3, as DNA: TGTGCCAGCATAGGCCGCTCCTACGAGCAGTACTTC.

This clonotype was seen repeatedly, ten times or more. This chain joins TRBV7-2 and TRBJ1-4; D not resolved. The ends were cut back, 4 bases at V and 0 bases at J, with 15 bases in the middle. The CDR3 contains 17 residues. Per the germline V gene, CDR1 is SGHTA and CDR2 is FQGNSA. CDR3 residues: CASSSPRGVATNEKLFF. The DNA for the CDR3 is TGTGCCAGCAGCTCGCCACGTGGCGTAGCAACTAATGAAAAACTGTTTTTT.

This clonotype was detected a few times. The rearrangement joins TRBV27 to TRBJ1-2; D possibly corresponds to TRBD1 (5 bases). V was shortened by 4 bases and J by 2 bases, with 11 bases between the two germline ends. Germline loops: CDR1 MNHEY, CDR2 SMNVEV (reference sequence). The CDR3 spans 14 residues. The CDR3 reads CASSSITGNYGYTF. The CDR3 DNA follows: TGTGCCAGCAGTTCGATAACAGGAAACTATGGCTACACCTTC.

Turning to this clonotype: The junction shows a germline mismatch at one end, possibly a read error. The chain employs TRBV6-2 or TRBV6-3 and TRBJ2-2; 11 bases are a match to TRBD2. From germline, CDR1 is MNHEY and CDR2 SVGEGT. CDR3 length: 18 amino acids. CDR3 nucleotides: TGTGCCAGCAGTTACAACCTACTAGCGGGGGCGAACACCAGGGAGCTGTTTTTT. It specifies CASSYNLLAGANTRELFF.

The chain carries TRBV28 and TRBJ2-4, with D tentatively TRBD1 (6 bases). Per the germline V gene, CDR1 is MDHEN and CDR2 is SYDVKM. CDR3 length: 14 residues. Trimming removed 10 bases from V and 1 base from J, with 14 bases in between. CDR3 sequence: CATKGVVAKNIQYF. The CDR3 DNA sequence: TGTGCCACCAAGGGGGTTGTCGCCAAAAACATTCAGTACTTC. The full variable domain, rest sourced from reference TRBV28 and TRBJ2-4, is DVKVTQSSRYLVKRTGEKVFLECVQDMDHENMFWYRQDPGLGLRLIYFSYDVKMKEKGDIPEGYSVSREKKERFSLILESASTNQTSMYLCATKGVVAKNIQYFGAGTRLSVL.

This clonotype has a count of ten or more. V and J are TRBV6-5 and TRBJ2-7, with a tentative D call TRBD1 (5 bases). Looked up from germline, CDR1 is MNHEY and CDR2 is SVGAGI. CDR3 length: 15 residues. V was clipped by 0 bases and J by 3 bases, with 12 bases between them. The DNA of the CDR3 is TGTGCCAGCAGTTACTCGACAGTCACCAACTACGAGCAGTACTTC. As protein: CASSYSTVTNYEQYF.

This clonotype was observed at least ten times. The J gene is TRBJ2-7, the V gene TRBV11-3; 9 nucleotides agree with TRBD2. V was clipped by 5 bases and J by 5 bases; unmatched bases: 13. Germline CDR1 and CDR2: SGHNT and YENEEA. The CDR3 extends over 16 amino acids. The CDR3 region is CASSTLEERGVHEQYF. CDR3 nucleotides: TGTGCCAGCAGCACCCTGGAGGAGCGGGGGGTCCACGAGCAGTACTTC. The full variable domain, in which reference TRBV11-3 and TRBJ2-7 provide the parts outside the CDR3, is EAGVVQSPRYKIIEKKQPVAFWCNPISGHNTLYWYLQNLGQGPELLIRYENEEAVDDSQLPKDRFSAERLKGVDSTLKIQPAELGDSAVYLCASSTLEERGVHEQYFGPGTRLTVT.

In its sample, this clonotype was seen a few times. The V and J genes are TRBV19 and TRBJ2-5, with 7 bases aligning to TRBD1. The CDR3 spans 14 residues. V shed 6 bases, J shed 6 bases, and the junction held 10 bases outside the gene matches. Germline V gene lookup returns CDR1 LNHDA and CDR2 SQIVND (reference sequence). The CDR3 coding sequence is TGTGCCAGTAGCGGACCGGGACAGAGACAGACCCAGTACTTC. Translation gives CASSGPGQRQTQYF. The variable domain in full, with the rest retrieved from reference TRBV19 and TRBJ2-5, is DGGITQSPKYLFRKEGQNVTLSCEQNLNHDAMYWYRQDPGQGLRLIYYSQIVNDFQKGDIAEGYSVSREKKESFPLTVTSAQKNPTAFYLCASSGPGQRQTQYFGPGTRLLVL.

Note on this clonotype: A much larger clone is a single base away; this may be a read error. V is TRBV5-6 and J is TRBJ1-4, with D possibly TRBD1 on 5 matching bases. In germline, CDR1 is SGHDT, CDR2 YYEEEE. The CDR3 is 14 amino acids. Trimming pared 4 bases from V and 5 bases from J, leaving 12 bases between. The CDR3 nucleotides read TGTGCCAGCAGCCTCGGGACGGGCAATGAAAAACTGTTTTTT. Protein product: CASSLGTGNEKLFF.

DNA for the CDR3: TGTGCCAGCAGAGGTCGGAGGAACACTGAAGCTTTCTTT. Amino acids: CASRGRRNTEAFF. V and J are TRBV5-6 and TRBJ1-1; D gene unclear. The V end lost 5 bases, the J end lost 1 base, and 9 bases lay between the germline ends. The germline CDR1 and CDR2 sequences are SGHDT and YYEEEE. The CDR3 is 13 residues long.

This chain connects TRBV28 to TRBJ2-7; a weak D match, TRBD1 (6 bases). Germline V lookup: CDR1 MDHEN, CDR2 SYDVKM. The CDR3 sequence is 16 residues long. Trimming removed 7 bases from V and 4 bases from J, with 23 bases in between. Here the CDR3 DNA reads TGTGCCAGCACCGGAGGCCCAGGGGTAATAGGGTACGAGCAGTACTTC. Translating it yields CASTGGPGVIGYEQYF. Filled out from reference TRBV28 and TRBJ2-7, the complete variable domain reads DVKVTQSSRYLVKRTGEKVFLECVQDMDHENMFWYRQDPGLGLRLIYFSYDVKMKEKGDIPEGYSVSREKKERFSLILESASTNQTSMYLCASTGGPGVIGYEQYFGPGTRLTVT.

This clonotype was counted at least ten times. V gene TRBV11-2 combines with J gene TRBJ2-7; TRBD2 matches 11 bases. CDR3 length: 17 residues. Trimming cost V 3 bases and J 0 bases; bases outside gene matches: 7. Per germline, CDR1 SGHAT and CDR2 FQNNGV. DNA for the CDR3: TGTGCCAGCAGCTTTAGAGGCGGGACTAGCGGCTCCTACGAGCAGTACTTC. Translated, it gives CASSFRGGTSGSYEQYF.